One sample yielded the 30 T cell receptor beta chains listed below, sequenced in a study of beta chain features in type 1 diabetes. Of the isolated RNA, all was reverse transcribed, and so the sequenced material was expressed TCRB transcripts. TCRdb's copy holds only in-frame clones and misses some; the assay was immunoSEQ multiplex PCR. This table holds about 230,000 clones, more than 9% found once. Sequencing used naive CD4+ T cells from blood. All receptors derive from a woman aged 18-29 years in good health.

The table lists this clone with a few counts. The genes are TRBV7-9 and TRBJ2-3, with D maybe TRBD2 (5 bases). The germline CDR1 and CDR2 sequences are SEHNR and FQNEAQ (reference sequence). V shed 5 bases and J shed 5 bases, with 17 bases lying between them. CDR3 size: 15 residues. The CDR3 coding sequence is TGTGCCAGCAGCCAATTGAATATCCGGGGAGATACGCAGTATTTT. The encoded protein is CASSQLNIRGDTQYF. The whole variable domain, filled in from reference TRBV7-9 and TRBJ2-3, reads DTGVSQNPRHKITKRGQNVTFRCDPISEHNRLYWYRQTLGQGPEFLTYFQNEAQLEKSRLLSDRFSAERPKGSFSTLEIQRTEQGDSAMYLCASSQLNIRGDTQYFGPGTRLTVL.

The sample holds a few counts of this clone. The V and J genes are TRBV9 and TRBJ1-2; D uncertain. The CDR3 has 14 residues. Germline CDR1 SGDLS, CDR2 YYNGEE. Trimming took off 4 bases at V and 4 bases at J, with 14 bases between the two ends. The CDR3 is CASSLARGSYGYTF. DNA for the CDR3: TGTGCCAGCAGCCTGGCCCGGGGATCCTATGGCTACACCTTC.

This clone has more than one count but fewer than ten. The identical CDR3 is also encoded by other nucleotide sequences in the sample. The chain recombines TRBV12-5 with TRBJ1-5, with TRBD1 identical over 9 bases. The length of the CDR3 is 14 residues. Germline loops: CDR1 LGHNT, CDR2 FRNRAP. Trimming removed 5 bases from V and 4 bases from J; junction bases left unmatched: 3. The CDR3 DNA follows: TGTGCTAGTGGTCCGGACAGGGGAAATCAGCCCCAGCATTTT. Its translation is CASGPDRGNQPQHF.

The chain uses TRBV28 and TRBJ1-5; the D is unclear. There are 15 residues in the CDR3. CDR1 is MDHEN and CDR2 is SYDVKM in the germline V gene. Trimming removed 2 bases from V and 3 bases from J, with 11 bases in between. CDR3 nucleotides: TGTGCCAGCAGTTTAATTAGAACAGCCAATCAGCCCCAGCATTTT. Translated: CASSLIRTANQPQHF.

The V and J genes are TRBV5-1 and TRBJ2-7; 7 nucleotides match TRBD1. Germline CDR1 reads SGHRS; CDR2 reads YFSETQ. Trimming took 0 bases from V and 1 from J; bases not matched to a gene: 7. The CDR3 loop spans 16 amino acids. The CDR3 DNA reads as TGCGCCAGCAGCTTGGCCTCCAGGGGGATATCCTACGAGCAGTACTTC. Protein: CASSLASRGISYEQYF.

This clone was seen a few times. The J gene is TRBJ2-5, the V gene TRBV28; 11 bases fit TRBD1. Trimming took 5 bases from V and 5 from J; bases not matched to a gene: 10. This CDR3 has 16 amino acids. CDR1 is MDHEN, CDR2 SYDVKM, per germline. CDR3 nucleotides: TGTGCCAGCAGTATTCTGGGACAGGGGGTTCGTGAGACCCAGTACTTC. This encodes CASSILGQGVRETQYF.

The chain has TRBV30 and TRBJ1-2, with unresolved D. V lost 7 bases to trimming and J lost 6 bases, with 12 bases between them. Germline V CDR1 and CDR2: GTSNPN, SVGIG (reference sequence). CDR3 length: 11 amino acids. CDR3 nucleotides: TGTGCCTCCTTCCCCGGGAATGGCTACACCTTC. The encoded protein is CASFPGNGYTF. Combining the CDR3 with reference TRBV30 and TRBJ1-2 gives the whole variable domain SQTIHQWPATLVQPVGSPLSLECTVEGTSNPNLYWYRQAAGRGLQLLFYSVGIGQISSEVPQNLSASRPQDRQFILSSKKLLLSDSGFYLCASFPGNGYTFGSGTRLTVV.

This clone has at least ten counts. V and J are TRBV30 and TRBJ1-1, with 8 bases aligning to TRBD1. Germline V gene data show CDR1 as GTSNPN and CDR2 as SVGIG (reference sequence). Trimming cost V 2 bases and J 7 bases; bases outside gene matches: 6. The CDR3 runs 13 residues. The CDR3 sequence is CAWSIAGTGEAFF. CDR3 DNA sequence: TGTGCCTGGAGTATCGCAGGGACAGGTGAAGCTTTCTTT.

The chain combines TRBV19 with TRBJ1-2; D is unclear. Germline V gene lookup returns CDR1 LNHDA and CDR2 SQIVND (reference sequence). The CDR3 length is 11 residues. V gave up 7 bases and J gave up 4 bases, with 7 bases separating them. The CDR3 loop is CASTSFYGYTF. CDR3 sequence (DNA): TGTGCCAGTACCTCCTTCTATGGCTACACCTTC.

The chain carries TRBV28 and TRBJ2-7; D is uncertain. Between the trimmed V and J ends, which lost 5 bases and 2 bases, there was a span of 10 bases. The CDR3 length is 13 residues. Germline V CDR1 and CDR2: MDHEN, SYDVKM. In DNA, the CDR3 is TGTGCCAGCAGTACCAGGATTCCCTACGAGCAGTACTTC. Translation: CASSTRIPYEQYF.

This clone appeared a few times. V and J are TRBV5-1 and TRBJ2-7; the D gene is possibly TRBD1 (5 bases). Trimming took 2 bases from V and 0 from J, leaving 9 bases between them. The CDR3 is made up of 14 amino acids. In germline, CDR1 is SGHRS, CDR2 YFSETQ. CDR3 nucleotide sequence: TGCGCCAGCAGCTTTGACAGCAGCTCCTACGAGCAGTACTTC. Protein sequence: CASSFDSSSYEQYF. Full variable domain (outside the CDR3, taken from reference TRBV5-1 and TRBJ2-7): KAGVTQTPRYLIKTRGQQVTLSCSPISGHRSVSWYQQTPGQGLQFLFEYFSETQRNKGNFPGRFSGRQFSNSRSEMNVSTLELGDSALYLCASSFDSSSYEQYFGPGTRLTVT.

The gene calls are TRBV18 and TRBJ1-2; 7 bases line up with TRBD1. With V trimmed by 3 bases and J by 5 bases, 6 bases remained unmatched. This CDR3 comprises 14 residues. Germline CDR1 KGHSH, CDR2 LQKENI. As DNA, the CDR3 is TGTGCCAGCTCACCTTTGCCGACAGGGTATGGCTACACCTTC. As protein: CASSPLPTGYGYTF.

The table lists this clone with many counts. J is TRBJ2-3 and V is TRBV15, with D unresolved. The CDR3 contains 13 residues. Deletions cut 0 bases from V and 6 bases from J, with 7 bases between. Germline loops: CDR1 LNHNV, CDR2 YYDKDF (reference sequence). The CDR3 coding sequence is TGTGCCACCAGCAGAGAGCAGGCCGATACGCAGTATTTT. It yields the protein CATSREQADTQYF.

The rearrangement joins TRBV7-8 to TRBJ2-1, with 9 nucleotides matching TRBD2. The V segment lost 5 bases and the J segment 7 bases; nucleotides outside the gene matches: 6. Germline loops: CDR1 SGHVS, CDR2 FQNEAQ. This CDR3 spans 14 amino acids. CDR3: CASSLSGRSNEQFF. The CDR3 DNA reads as TGTGCCAGCAGCCTTAGCGGGAGAAGTAATGAGCAGTTCTTC.

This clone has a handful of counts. The CDR3 DNA is TGTGCCAGCAGTACCGGACAGGGCTTTTATGGCTACACCTTC. Translated: CASSTGQGFYGYTF. This sequence joins TRBV28 and TRBJ1-2, with 8 bases lining up with TRBD1. V gave up 5 bases and J gave up 5 bases; unmatched junction bases: 7. This CDR3 spans 14 amino acids. From germline, CDR1 is MDHEN and CDR2 SYDVKM.

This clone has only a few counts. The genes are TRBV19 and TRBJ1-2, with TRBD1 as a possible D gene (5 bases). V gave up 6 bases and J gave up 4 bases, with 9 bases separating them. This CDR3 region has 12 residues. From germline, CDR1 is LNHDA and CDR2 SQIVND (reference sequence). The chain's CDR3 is CASSRVTYGYTF. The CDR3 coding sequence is TGTGCCAGTAGCAGGGTAACCTATGGCTACACCTTC.

The CDR3 loop reads CATSRSPRGQETQYF. For the CDR3, the DNA is TGTGCCACCAGCAGATCTCCCCGGGGTCAGGAGACCCAGTACTTC. The V gene is TRBV15, the J gene TRBJ2-5, with D possibly TRBD2 on 5 matching bases. V dropped 2 bases and J dropped 5 bases, with 15 bases sitting between them. The CDR3 covers 15 residues. Germline-derived CDR1 and CDR2 are LNHNV and YYDKDF (reference sequence).

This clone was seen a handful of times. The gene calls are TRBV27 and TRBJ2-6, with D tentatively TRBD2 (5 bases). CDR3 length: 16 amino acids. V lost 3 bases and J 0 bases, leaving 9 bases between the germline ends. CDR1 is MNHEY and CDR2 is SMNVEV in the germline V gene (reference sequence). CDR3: CASSLNGDSGANVLTF. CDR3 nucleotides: TGTGCCAGCAGTTTGAACGGGGACTCTGGGGCCAACGTCCTGACTTTC. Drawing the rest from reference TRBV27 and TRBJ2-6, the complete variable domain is EAQVTQNPRYLITVTGKKLTVTCSQNMNHEYMSWYRQDPGLGLRQIYYSMNVEVTDKGDVPEGYKVSRKEKRNFPLILESPSPNQTSLYFCASSLNGDSGANVLTFGAGSRLTVL.

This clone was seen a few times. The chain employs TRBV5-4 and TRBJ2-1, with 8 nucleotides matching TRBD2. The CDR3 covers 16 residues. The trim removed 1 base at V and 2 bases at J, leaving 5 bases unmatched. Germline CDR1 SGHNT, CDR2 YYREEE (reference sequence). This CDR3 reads CASSLMAGGTYNEQFF. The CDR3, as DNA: TGTGCCAGCAGCTTGATGGCGGGAGGAACCTACAATGAGCAGTTCTTC.

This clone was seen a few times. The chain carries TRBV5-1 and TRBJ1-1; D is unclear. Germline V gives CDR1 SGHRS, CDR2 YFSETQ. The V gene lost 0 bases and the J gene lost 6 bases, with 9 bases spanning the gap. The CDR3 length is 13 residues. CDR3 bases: TGCGCCAGCAGCTTGGGGAGGGCAGCTGAAGCTTTCTTT. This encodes CASSLGRAAEAFF.

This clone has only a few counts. This CDR3 reads CASSTGRTDTQYF. The CDR3 DNA sequence: TGTGCCAGCAGCACCGGGAGGACAGATACGCAGTATTTT. The chain combines TRBV7-8 with TRBJ2-3, with 7 bases matching TRBD2. The CDR3 extends over 13 amino acids. The germline CDR1 and CDR2 sequences are SGHVS and FQNEAQ. V gave up 5 bases and J gave up 3 bases; unmatched junction bases: 2. The full variable domain, rest sourced from reference TRBV7-8 and TRBJ2-3, is GAGVSQSPRYKVAKRGQDVALRCDPISGHVSLFWYQQALGQGPEFLTYFQNEAQLDKSGLPSDRFFAERPEGSVSTLKIQRTQQEDSAVYLCASSTGRTDTQYFGPGTRLTVL.

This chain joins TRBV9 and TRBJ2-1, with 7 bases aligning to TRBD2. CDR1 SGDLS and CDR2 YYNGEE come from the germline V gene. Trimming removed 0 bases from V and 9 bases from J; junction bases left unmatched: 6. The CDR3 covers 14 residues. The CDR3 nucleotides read TGTGCCAGCAGCGTAGTTGAGGGAGGGAGTGAGCAGTTCTTC. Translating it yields CASSVVEGGSEQFF.

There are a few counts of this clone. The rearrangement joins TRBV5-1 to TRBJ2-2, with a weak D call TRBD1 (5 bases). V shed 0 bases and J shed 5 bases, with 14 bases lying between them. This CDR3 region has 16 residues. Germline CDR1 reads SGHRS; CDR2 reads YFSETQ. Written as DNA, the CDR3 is TGCGCCAGCAGCTTGGCCCCAGGGATGGGTACCGGGGAGCTGTTTTTT. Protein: CASSLAPGMGTGELFF.

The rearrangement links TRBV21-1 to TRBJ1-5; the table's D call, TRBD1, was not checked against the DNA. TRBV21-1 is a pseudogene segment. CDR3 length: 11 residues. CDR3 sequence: CASSNIQPQHF. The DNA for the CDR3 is TGTGCCAGCAGCAACATCCAGCCCCAGCATTTT.

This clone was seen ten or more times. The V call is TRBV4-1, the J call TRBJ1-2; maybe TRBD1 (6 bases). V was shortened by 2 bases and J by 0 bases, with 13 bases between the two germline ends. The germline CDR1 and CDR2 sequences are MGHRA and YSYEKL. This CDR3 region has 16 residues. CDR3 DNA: TGCGCCAGCAGCCAACCCATCGACAGGTCTAACTATGGCTACACCTTC. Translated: CASSQPIDRSNYGYTF.

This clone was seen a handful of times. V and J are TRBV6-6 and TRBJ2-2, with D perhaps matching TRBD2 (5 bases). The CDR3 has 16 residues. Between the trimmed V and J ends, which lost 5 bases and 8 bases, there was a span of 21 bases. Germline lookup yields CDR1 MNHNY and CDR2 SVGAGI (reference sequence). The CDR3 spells CASSRLRVETTGELFF. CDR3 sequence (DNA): TGTGCCAGCAGTAGACTACGCGTGGAAACCACTGGGGAGCTGTTTTTT.

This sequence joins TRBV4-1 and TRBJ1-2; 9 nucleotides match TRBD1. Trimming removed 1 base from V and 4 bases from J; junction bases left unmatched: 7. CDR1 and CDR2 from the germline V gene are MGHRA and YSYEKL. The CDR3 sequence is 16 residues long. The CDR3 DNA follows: TGCGCCAGCAGCCAAGCGGAACAGGGGGCTGGCTATGGCTACACCTTC. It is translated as CASSQAEQGAGYGYTF.

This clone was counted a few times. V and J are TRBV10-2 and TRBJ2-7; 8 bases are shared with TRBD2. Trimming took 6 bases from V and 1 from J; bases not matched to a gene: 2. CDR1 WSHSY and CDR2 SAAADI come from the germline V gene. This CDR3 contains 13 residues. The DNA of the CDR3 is TGCGCCAGCAGAGCGGGAGTATCCTACGAGCAGTACTTC. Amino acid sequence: CASRAGVSYEQYF.

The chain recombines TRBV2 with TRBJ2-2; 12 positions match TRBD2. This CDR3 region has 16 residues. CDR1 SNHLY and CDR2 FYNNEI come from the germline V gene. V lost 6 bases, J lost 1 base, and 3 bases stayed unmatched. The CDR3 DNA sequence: TGTGCCAGCAGGGAACTAGCGGGAGGGAACACCGGGGAGCTGTTTTTT. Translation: CASRELAGGNTGELFF.

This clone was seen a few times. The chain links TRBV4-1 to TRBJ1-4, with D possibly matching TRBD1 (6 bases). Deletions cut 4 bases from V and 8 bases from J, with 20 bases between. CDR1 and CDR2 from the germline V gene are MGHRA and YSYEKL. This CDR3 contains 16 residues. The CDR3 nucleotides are TGCGCCAGCAGCCTCCGGGGGGCCGGAGGAGGAGAAAAACTGTTTTTT. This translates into CASSLRGAGGGEKLFF.